The source of this T cell receptor (beta chain) is a study of T cells in tuberculosis. Looking at the study overall: The T cells targeted glucose monomycolate, a mycobacterial lipid, via CD1B.

Whole-study results and caveats: Smaller alpha distances in active tuberculosis partly reflected shorter CDR3-alpha lengths. Active tuberculosis alpha repertoires lay closer to GMM-specific TCRs than controls'.

CDR3 length: 15 amino acids. V shed 0 bases and J shed 2 bases, with 10 bases lying between them. Per the germline V gene, CDR1 is SGHTS and CDR2 is YDEGEE. With respect to this clone: The antigen remains unidentified.

Data came from immunoSEQ multiplex PCR; TCRdb stores just in-frame clones and leaves some out. Of tens of thousands of clones in the sample, 93% were seen once. The chain uses TRBV5-8 and TRBJ2-3, with TRBD1 as a possible D gene (5 bases). Sequencing used PBMCs. The source is a donor aged 10-29 years with latent tuberculosis or without tuberculosis infection. The CDR3 coding sequence is TGTGCCAGCAGCTTGGGAAGGGGATCCACAGATACGCAGTATTTT. Amino acids: CASSLGRGSTDTQYF.